These 26 T cell receptor beta chains were sequenced from one sample in a study of blood T cells in healthy people across ages. The second PCR ran roughly 6 to 12 cycles with a sample-barcoded 5' primer and J-beta primers. TCRdb re-derived calls from the 5' RACE reads in MiXCR, one entry per CDR3 protein. The data contain around 620,000 distinct CDR3 sequences, approximately 25% of them singletons. Sequencing was carried out using blood. These receptors were obtained from a woman between 65 and 79 years old in good health.

This clonotype was seen more than once but under ten times. In DNA form, the CDR3 reads TGCGCCAGCAGCCACAAATTAGCGGCCAGCACAGATACGCAGTATTTT. It encodes CASSHKLAASTDTQYF. The chain links TRBV4-1 to TRBJ2-3, with D tentatively TRBD2 (6 bases). V was shortened by 3 bases and J by 0 bases, with 13 bases between the two germline ends. This CDR3 has 16 amino acids. Germline-derived CDR1 and CDR2 are MGHRA and YSYEKL.

There are a few counts of this clonotype. The V and J genes are TRBV20-1 and TRBJ1-1; D gene unclear. CDR1 and CDR2 from the germline V gene are DFQATT and SNEGSKA (reference sequence). Between the trimmed V and J ends, which lost 4 bases and 7 bases, there was a span of 10 bases. The CDR3 totals 11 residues. The CDR3 sequence is CSAMFLLEAFF. The CDR3 DNA reads TGCAGTGCTATGTTTCTCCTTGAAGCTTTCTTT.

This clonotype was counted only a few times. The chain combines TRBV20-1 with TRBJ2-1; D is tentatively TRBD1 or TRBD2 (6 bases each). In germline, CDR1 is DFQATT, CDR2 SNEGSKA (reference sequence). V was pared by 4 bases and J by 8 bases, with 27 bases between. CDR3 length: 17 amino acids. CDR3: CSATGFSEGGLRDEQFF. The CDR3 DNA reads TGCAGTGCTACCGGCTTTTCGGAGGGGGGCCTTAGAGATGAGCAGTTCTTC.

This clonotype was counted a few times. The CDR3 DNA sequence: TGTGCCAGCAGCCAAGCCTCGGCAGGGAGGGAGACCCAGTACTTC. Its translation: CASSQASAGRETQYF. The V and J genes are TRBV3-1 and TRBJ2-5; a weak D match, TRBD2 (6 bases). V lost 1 base and J 5 bases, leaving 14 bases between the germline ends. This CDR3 is built from 15 residues. In germline, CDR1 is LGHDT, CDR2 YNNKEL (reference sequence).

This chain links TRBV29-1 with TRBJ2-7; 8 bases align to TRBD1. The CDR3 sequence is 12 residues long. Germline CDR1 and CDR2: SQVTM and ANQGSEA. Trimming removed 4 bases from V and 5 bases from J; junction bases left unmatched: 4. CDR3 bases: TGCAGCGTTGGGGACAGGTTCAACGAGCAGTACTTC. It translates to CSVGDRFNEQYF.

This clonotype came up a few times. V is TRBV5-5 and J is TRBJ2-1; TRBD1 might be the D (6 bases). The CDR3 is made up of 15 amino acids. Germline V gene lookup returns CDR1 SGHKS and CDR2 YYEKEE (reference sequence). The V end lost 4 bases, the J end lost 4 bases, and 15 bases lay between the germline ends. CDR3 sequence (DNA): TGTGCCAGCAGCGGGGACGGGACACCATACAATGAGCAGTTCTTC. Translation: CASSGDGTPYNEQFF.

The rearrangement links TRBV5-1 to TRBJ1-2; D ambiguous. Germline-derived CDR1 and CDR2 are SGHRS and YFSETQ. CDR3 length: 13 amino acids. Trimming removed 7 bases at V and 2 bases at J, with 12 bases between. CDR3 region: CASQEGSNYGYTF. The CDR3 nucleotides are TGCGCCAGCCAAGAGGGAAGCAACTATGGCTACACCTTC.

This clonotype turned up a few times. The V gene is TRBV6-5, the J gene TRBJ2-7, with D perhaps matching TRBD2 (6 bases). V lost 4 bases, J lost 7 bases, and 20 bases lay in between. Germline lookup yields CDR1 MNHEY and CDR2 SVGAGI. The CDR3 contains 15 residues. CDR3: CASSFKLTSPGEQYF. CDR3 bases: TGTGCCAGCAGTTTCAAACTAACTAGCCCGGGGGAGCAGTACTTC.

This clonotype was counted once. The chain is built from TRBV5-1 and TRBJ1-2; a possible D gene is TRBD1 (5 bases). The length of the CDR3 is 13 residues. Germline assignment: CDR1 SGHRS and CDR2 YFSETQ. V was clipped by 9 bases and J by 2 bases, with 14 bases between them. In nucleotides, the CDR3 is TGCGCCAAGGGGAAGGGTTGGAACTATGGCTACACCTTC. Translation: CAKGKGWNYGYTF.

J is TRBJ2-5 and V is TRBV5-1; D not certain. Germline V gives CDR1 SGHRS, CDR2 YFSETQ. This CDR3 spans 14 amino acids. Trimming pared 5 bases from V and 4 bases from J, leaving 15 bases between. CDR3 sequence: CASRQQTIIETQYF. DNA of the CDR3: TGCGCCAGCAGACAGCAAACGATCATAGAGACCCAGTACTTC.

There are a few counts of this clonotype. V gene TRBV5-1 combines with J gene TRBJ1-2; D unresolved. V gave up 4 bases and J gave up 2 bases, with 21 bases separating them. CDR1 is SGHRS and CDR2 is YFSETQ in the germline V gene. CDR3 size: 17 residues. The CDR3 sequence: CASSRDSSFTPNYGYTF. DNA of the CDR3: TGCGCCAGCAGCCGAGACTCGTCGTTCACTCCAAACTATGGCTACACCTTC.

The chain recombines TRBV12-3 or TRBV12-4 with TRBJ1-4; D remains ambiguous. CDR3 size: 15 residues. The ends were cut back, 2 bases at V and 10 bases at J, with 17 bases in the middle. As DNA, the CDR3 is TGTGCCAGCAGTTTATCCGGCGTAGGGAACGGAAAACTGTTTTTT. Protein: CASSLSGVGNGKLFF.

This chain connects TRBV7-3 to TRBJ2-7, with D tentatively TRBD1 or TRBD2 (5 bases each). Germline V gene data show CDR1 as SGHTA and CDR2 as FQGTGA. The CDR3 runs to 15 residues. V lost 0 bases and J 4 bases, leaving 13 bases between the germline ends. CDR3 bases: TGTGCCAGCAGCTTAACGGAAGGGAGACAGTACGAGCAGTACTTC. Protein sequence: CASSLTEGRQYEQYF.

The chain is built from TRBV20-1 and TRBJ1-2, with 10 bases fitting TRBD1. Trimming cost V 6 bases and J 6 bases; bases outside gene matches: 10. The CDR3 is 14 residues long. CDR1 is DFQATT, CDR2 SNEGSKA, per germline (reference sequence). The CDR3 spells CSAVWDRGLNGYTF. CDR3 sequence (DNA): TGCAGTGCCGTGTGGGACAGGGGTTTAAATGGCTACACCTTC.

This clonotype was detected only a few times. The rearrangement links TRBV7-2 to TRBJ2-3; 11 bases are shared with TRBD2. The CDR3 is 16 residues long. The germline gives CDR1 SGHTA, CDR2 FQGNSA. Trimming cost V 1 base and J 2 bases; bases outside gene matches: 2. The CDR3 bases are TGTGCCAGCAGCTTAGTACTAGCGGGGGCCACAGATACGCAGTATTTT. It is translated as CASSLVLAGATDTQYF.

The table lists this clonotype with a few counts. This rearrangement joins TRBV20-1 to TRBJ1-1; D is possibly TRBD1 (6 bases). Germline CDR1 is DFQATT and CDR2 is SNEGSKA (reference sequence). The ends were cut back, 2 bases at V and 2 bases at J, with 15 bases in the middle. The CDR3 loop spans 15 amino acids. CDR3 DNA: TGCAGTGCTAGACCCTCAGGGGTCAGAAACACTGAAGCTTTCTTT. Its translation: CSARPSGVRNTEAFF.

For this clonotype: It is likely a read error, because the conserved phenylalanine at the end of the CDR3 is missing. The gene calls are TRBV6-1 and TRBJ1-1; 9 bases fit TRBD1. CDR1 MNHNS and CDR2 SASEGT come from the germline V gene. There are 14 residues in the CDR3. The ends lost 6 bases at V and 5 bases at J; junction bases unmatched: 7. The CDR3 DNA reads as TGTGCCAGCAGCGACACGACAGGGGGAACTGAAGCTTTCTCT. This codes for CASSDTTGGTEAFS.

This clonotype occurred a few times. J is TRBJ1-1 and V is TRBV7-2; no reliable D call. Germline CDR1 reads SGHTA; CDR2 reads FQGNSA. Trimming took off 3 bases at V and 3 bases at J, with 11 bases between the two ends. The CDR3 contains 14 residues. CDR3 coding DNA: TGTGCCAGCAGCTTTTATCGGGGTTACACTGAAGCTTTCTTT. Amino acids: CASSFYRGYTEAFF.

This clonotype has just one count. The genes are TRBV3-1 and TRBJ2-5; 8 bases align to TRBD2. The DNA end is a closer match to TRBJ2-1, so the J assignment may be wrong. The germline V gene encodes CDR1 LGHDT and CDR2 YNNKEL (reference sequence). CDR3 length: 16 residues. CDR3 protein: CASSPPGGGQGNEQFF. The DNA of the CDR3 is TGTGCCAGCAGCCCCCCCGGGGGGGGCCAAGGTAATGAGCAGTTCTTC.

The chain carries TRBV12-5 and TRBJ1-1; D remains unclear. Per germline, CDR1 LGHNT and CDR2 FRNRAP. The length of the CDR3 is 13 residues. V was pared by 4 bases and J by 1 base, with 7 bases between. CDR3 sequence (DNA): TGTGCTAGTGGTTCGCGGGCGAACACTGAAGCTTTCTTT. It translates to CASGSRANTEAFF.

With regard to this clonotype: Sequence at one end of the junction differs from germline and may be a read error. The J gene is TRBJ1-2, the V gene TRBV20-1, with D unresolved. CDR1 and CDR2 from the germline V gene are DFQATT and SNEGSKA (reference sequence). This CDR3 comprises 13 residues. For the CDR3, the DNA is TGCAGTGCTAGGGGGTACAACAACTATGGCTACCCCTTC. Protein product: CSARGYNNYGYPF.

The chain uses TRBV20-1 and TRBJ1-6; unclear D gene. The V and J ends lost 3 bases and 8 bases respectively, with 11 bases between them. Germline V gene sequence: CDR1 DFQATT, CDR2 SNEGSKA (reference sequence). The CDR3 length is 13 residues. DNA for the CDR3: TGCAGTGCTAGGGTCCCCTCCCATTCACCCCTCCACTTT. As protein: CSARVPSHSPLHF.

This clonotype has only a few counts. The chain couples TRBV5-1 to TRBJ1-2, with D possibly TRBD1 on 6 matching bases. This CDR3 region has 13 residues. Germline CDR1 reads SGHRS; CDR2 reads YFSETQ. V was shortened by 1 base and J by 3 bases, with 7 bases between the two germline ends. As DNA, the CDR3 is TGCGCCAGCAGCTTGAAGGGGGACTATGGCTACACCTTC. Residues: CASSLKGDYGYTF.

This clonotype has a handful of counts. V and J are TRBV6-6 and TRBJ2-7, with a weak D call TRBD1 (6 bases). CDR1 and CDR2 from the germline V gene are MNHNY and SVGAGI (reference sequence). V was pared by 5 bases and J by 2 bases, with 13 bases between. This CDR3 has 14 residues. CDR3 protein: CASSAQGPPYEQYF. The CDR3 region has the DNA TGTGCCAGCAGTGCACAGGGTCCCCCCTACGAGCAGTACTTC.

This clonotype was detected a few times. The V and J genes are TRBV24-1 and TRBJ2-7; TRBD1 aligns across 10 bases. The DNA end lines up better with TRBJ2-1; the J call may be wrong. The germline V gene has CDR1 KGHDR and CDR2 SFDVKD. The CDR3 has 14 amino acids. The CDR3 DNA reads TGTGCCACCAGCGAGGGGACAGGGGTCAATGAGCAGTTCTTC. It codes for CATSEGTGVNEQFF.

This clonotype was seen only a few times. The chain couples TRBV20-1 to TRBJ2-7; 8 bases agree with TRBD1. The DNA end favors TRBJ1-2, so the J call may be wrong. The germline V gene encodes CDR1 DFQATT and CDR2 SNEGSKA (reference sequence). The CDR3 is made up of 15 amino acids. As DNA, the CDR3 is TGCAGTGCTAGAGAAGGACAGGGCCGATCCCATGGCTACACCTTC. This sequence encodes CSAREGQGRSHGYTF.